Each of the 27 T cell receptor beta chains below was sequenced from the same sample in a study of beta chain features in type 1 diabetes (dated by TCRdb to the late 2010s). The receptor library was made with the immunoSEQ multiplex PCR assay. The entire isolated RNA was reverse transcribed using the High Capacity cDNA Reverse Transcription Kit, and thus expressed TCRB transcripts were sequenced. Not all clones reach the TCRdb copy of this immuneACCESS table, which keeps in-frame sequences only. Checked studies attribute under half of the gap to unresolved V genes and leave the rest unexplained. This sample has 600,000 to 650,000 clones in its table, and about a sixth of those were observed once. Of the sample, about 0.086% is held by the ten largest clones. Sequencing was carried out using naive CD4+ T cells from blood. According to the study, the label for this sample's cell subset or site signals: true naive CD4+ T cells. These receptors all stem from a man between 18 and 35 years old in good health.

The gene calls are TRBV2 and TRBJ2-1; D call uncertain. The CDR3 has 13 residues. Germline V lookup: CDR1 SNHLY, CDR2 FYNNEI. Deletions cut 4 bases from V and 15 bases from J, with 19 bases between. CDR3 region: CASSGEFRVMGFF. The CDR3, as DNA: TGTGCCAGCAGTGGGGAATTCCGGGTCATGGGGTTCTTC. The full variable domain, rest sourced from reference TRBV2 and TRBJ2-1, is EPEVTQTPSHQVTQMGQEVILRCVPISNHLYFYWYRQILGQKVEFLVSFYNNEISEKSEIFDDQFSVERPDGSNFTLKIRSTKLEDSAMYFCASSGEFRVMGFFGPGTRLTVL.

This clone was observed a few times. The rearrangement uses TRBV2 and TRBJ1-5; 7 bases are shared with TRBD1. The length of the CDR3 is 14 residues. Looked up from germline, CDR1 is SNHLY and CDR2 is FYNNEI. J gave up 7 bases and V 4 bases, and 7 bases lay outside the gene matches. The CDR3 DNA is TGTGCCAGCAGTGGACAGGGACTGGAGCAGCCCCAGCATTTT. This translates into CASSGQGLEQPQHF.

This clone was recorded a few times. J is TRBJ1-2 and V is TRBV13; D is ambiguous. This CDR3 is built from 14 residues. Trimming stripped 2 bases from V and 5 bases from J, with 12 bases between. CDR1 is PRHDT, CDR2 FYEKMQ, per germline (reference sequence). Here the CDR3 reads CASSLSPEGYGYTF. The CDR3 nucleotides are TGTGCCAGCAGCTTAAGCCCCGAAGGATATGGCTACACCTTC.

The chain recombines TRBV28 with TRBJ1-1; D gene ambiguous. Trimming cost V 3 bases and J 8 bases, with 10 bases left between them. The CDR3 is 12 amino acids. Germline CDR1 is MDHEN and CDR2 is SYDVKM. The CDR3 nucleotides read TGTGCCAGCAGTTTGGCCCATTTCGAAGCTTTCTTT. Protein: CASSLAHFEAFF.

The chain employs TRBV5-1 and TRBJ2-7; the D is unclear. The CDR3 has 11 residues. Germline values: CDR1 SGHRS, CDR2 YFSETQ. Trimming removed 4 bases from V and 0 bases from J, with 2 bases in between. For the CDR3, the DNA is TGCGCCAGCAGCGACTCCTACGAGCAGTACTTC. Protein sequence: CASSDSYEQYF.

A few counts support this clone. This chain uses TRBV2 with TRBJ2-6, with 7 nucleotides matching TRBD2. The V gene's germline CDR1 is SNHLY and CDR2 FYNNEI. V was pared by 4 bases and J by 4 bases, with 4 bases of the junction left unmatched. This CDR3 is 15 amino acids long. The CDR3 sequence: CASSVGGPGANVLTF. The CDR3 DNA sequence: TGTGCCAGCAGTGTGGGAGGGCCCGGGGCCAACGTCCTGACTTTC.

This clone was counted a few times. The chain couples TRBV7-2 to TRBJ2-3; D remains unclear. The germline V and J ends were trimmed by 1 base and 2 bases, with 16 bases remaining between them. Looked up from germline, CDR1 is SGHTA and CDR2 is FQGNSA. The CDR3 is made up of 17 amino acids. As DNA, the CDR3 is TGTGCCAGCAGCTTAGTGGGGTTCGGAGCGTTCACAGATACGCAGTATTTT. Protein: CASSLVGFGAFTDTQYF.

This clone was detected a few times. The chain couples TRBV6-5 to TRBJ2-5; TRBD1 agrees at 7 bases. The ends lost 5 bases at V and 4 bases at J; junction bases unmatched: 7. The CDR3 consists of 14 residues. In germline, CDR1 is MNHEY, CDR2 SVGAGI. CDR3 loop: CASSRTGWSETQYF. CDR3 coding DNA: TGTGCCAGCAGTAGGACAGGCTGGTCAGAGACCCAGTACTTC.

The gene calls are TRBV5-1 and TRBJ2-7; 7 bases align to TRBD1. CDR1 is SGHRS, CDR2 YFSETQ, per germline. CDR3 length equals 15 residues. The V gene end was trimmed by 0 bases and the J gene end by 5 bases; junction bases not matched to a gene: 8. CDR3 coding DNA: TGCGCCAGCAGCTTGGGGACACAGGGGATTCACGAGCAGTACTTC. Translation: CASSLGTQGIHEQYF.

This clone occurred a few times. The chain joins TRBV7-3 to TRBJ2-1; 12 bases agree with TRBD2. The CDR3 totals 15 residues. Germline assignment: CDR1 SGHTA and CDR2 FQGTGA. Trimming cost V 5 bases and J 5 bases; bases outside gene matches: 4. This CDR3 reads CASSPRTSGNNEQFF. The CDR3 DNA follows: TGTGCCAGCAGCCCACGGACTAGCGGGAACAATGAGCAGTTCTTC.

This clone has just a few counts. The rearrangement uses TRBV4-3 and TRBJ2-3, with TRBD2 as a possible D gene (6 bases). Trimming left V 5 bases short and J 4 bases short, with 25 bases between. CDR3 length: 18 amino acids. Germline values: CDR1 LGHNA, CDR2 YSLEER. CDR3 sequence: CASSVRRLRGISADTQYF. CDR3 DNA sequence: TGCGCCAGCAGCGTCAGGCGCCTCCGGGGGATCTCCGCAGATACGCAGTATTTT.

This clone was seen a few times. This chain connects TRBV29-1 to TRBJ2-5; no definite D call. CDR3 length: 14 residues. CDR1 is SQVTM and CDR2 is ANQGSEA in the germline V gene. Trimming left V 0 bases short and J 2 bases short, with 10 bases between. The CDR3 DNA is TGCAGCGTTGAAGATCTTGGCAGGCAAGAGACCCAGTACTTC. It codes for CSVEDLGRQETQYF.

The chain is built from TRBV4-2 and TRBJ2-3; D could derive from TRBD1 or TRBD2 (5 bases each). CDR1 is LGHNA and CDR2 is YNFKEQ in the germline V gene. CDR3 length: 17 residues. Between the trimmed V and J ends, which lost 7 bases and 0 bases, there was a span of 20 bases. CDR3 protein: CASNQRGDAGSTDTQYF. In nucleotides, the CDR3 is TGTGCCAGCAACCAGAGGGGAGACGCGGGTAGCACAGATACGCAGTATTTT.

Only a few counts were recorded for this clone. This chain uses TRBV5-1 with TRBJ2-2, with 8 nucleotides matching TRBD2. The junction had 6 bases not matched to a gene; V was cut back by 4 bases and J by 1 base. CDR1 SGHRS and CDR2 YFSETQ come from the germline V gene. The CDR3 sequence is 16 residues long. For the CDR3, the DNA is TGCGCCAGCAGCCTTGAACTAGCGGAGAACACCGGGGAGCTGTTTTTT. Translated, it gives CASSLELAENTGELFF. The variable domain in full, with the rest retrieved from reference TRBV5-1 and TRBJ2-2, is KAGVTQTPRYLIKTRGQQVTLSCSPISGHRSVSWYQQTPGQGLQFLFEYFSETQRNKGNFPGRFSGRQFSNSRSEMNVSTLELGDSALYLCASSLELAENTGELFFGEGSRLTVL.

The chain is built from TRBV18 and TRBJ2-2; D may be TRBD2 (6 bases). The germline V gene encodes CDR1 KGHSH and CDR2 LQKENI. The CDR3 has 15 residues. V was shortened by 3 bases and J by 4 bases, with 12 bases between the two germline ends. CDR3 nucleotides: TGTGCCAGCTCACCCCCAGGAGCGGGCACCGGGGAGCTGTTTTTT. Its protein is CASSPPGAGTGELFF.

CDR3 nucleotides: TGTGCCAGCAGTCCTAACAACAGGGTGACTGAAGCTTTCTTT. This codes for CASSPNNRVTEAFF. The gene calls are TRBV27 and TRBJ1-1, with D perhaps TRBD1 (6 bases). Trimming stripped 5 bases from V and 5 bases from J, with 15 bases between. Germline-derived CDR1 and CDR2 are MNHEY and SMNVEV (reference sequence). The CDR3 extends over 14 amino acids.

The chain employs TRBV2 and TRBJ2-5; D might be TRBD2 (6 bases). The CDR3 spans 14 residues. Trimming removed 7 bases from V and 1 base from J, with 13 bases in between. Germline CDR1 SNHLY, CDR2 FYNNEI. The CDR3 region has the DNA TGTGCCAGCAACCTAGCCGGGGGCCAAGAGACCCAGTACTTC. Protein sequence: CASNLAGGQETQYF.

This clone appeared a few times. The V call is TRBV27, the J call TRBJ2-7, with 7 nucleotides matching TRBD1. Germline trimming cut 4 bases from V and 4 bases from J; bases unmatched to any gene: 25. CDR1 and CDR2 from the germline V gene are MNHEY and SMNVEV (reference sequence). This CDR3 region has 20 residues. CDR3 sequence reads: CASSYRSWRAATGKLYEQYF. DNA of the CDR3: TGTGCCAGCAGTTATAGGAGTTGGAGAGCCGCGACAGGGAAATTGTACGAGCAGTACTTC.

This clone was detected a few times. This rearrangement joins TRBV4-2 to TRBJ2-1, with D unresolved. Trimming left V 1 base short and J 2 bases short, with 9 bases between. The CDR3 consists of 15 residues. Germline CDR1 reads LGHNA; CDR2 reads YNFKEQ. This CDR3 reads CASSQVLGTYNEQFF. CDR3 nucleotide sequence: TGTGCCAGCAGCCAAGTTCTAGGTACCTACAATGAGCAGTTCTTC.

V is TRBV6-5 and J is TRBJ2-1; a possible D gene is TRBD2 (5 bases). CDR1 MNHEY and CDR2 SVGAGI come from the germline V gene. V lost 7 bases and J 7 bases, leaving 14 bases between the germline ends. The CDR3 is 13 residues long. DNA of the CDR3: TGTGCCAGCACCAATCGGCCGGGAAATGAGCAGTTCTTC. It codes for CASTNRPGNEQFF.

This clone came up a few times. The genes are TRBV7-3 and TRBJ2-3; 9 bases align to TRBD1. The CDR3 is 15 amino acids. The germline CDR1 and CDR2 sequences are SGHTA and FQGTGA. J was trimmed by 4 bases and V by 5 bases; bases with no gene match: 7. CDR3 amino acids: CASSTGTGRSDTQYF. The CDR3 coding sequence is TGTGCCAGCAGCACTGGGACAGGGAGGTCAGATACGCAGTATTTT.

The table lists this clone with a few counts. CDR3 sequence (DNA): TGTGCCAGCAGTCACTACGAGCAGTACTTC. Translated, it gives CASSHYEQYF. The chain carries TRBV28 and TRBJ2-7; no definite D call. V lost 5 bases, J lost 3 bases, and 2 bases lay in between. There are 10 residues in the CDR3. Germline V gene data show CDR1 as MDHEN and CDR2 as SYDVKM. Drawing the rest from reference TRBV28 and TRBJ2-7, the complete variable domain is DVKVTQSSRYLVKRTGEKVFLECVQDMDHENMFWYRQDPGLGLRLIYFSYDVKMKEKGDIPEGYSVSREKKERFSLILESASTNQTSMYLCASSHYEQYFGPGTRLTVT.

V and J are TRBV7-2 and TRBJ2-4; D not resolved. This CDR3 has 16 residues. Germline CDR1 and CDR2: SGHTA and FQGNSA. V was shortened by 1 base and J by 0 bases, with 10 bases between the two germline ends. CDR3 DNA sequence: TGTGCCAGCAGCTTAGGGTCCCTATTAGCCAAAAACATTCAGTACTTC. Protein sequence: CASSLGSLLAKNIQYF.

Only a few counts were recorded for this clone. The rearrangement uses TRBV7-2 and TRBJ2-2, with D perhaps matching TRBD1 (6 bases). In germline, CDR1 is SGHTA, CDR2 FQGNSA. CDR3 length: 15 amino acids. Deletions cut 2 bases from V and 3 bases from J, with 10 bases between. The chain's CDR3 is CASSLQGLYTGELFF. The CDR3 nucleotides are TGTGCCAGCAGCTTACAGGGGCTTTACACCGGGGAGCTGTTTTTT.

In regard to this clone: The identical CDR3 is also encoded by other nucleotide sequences in the sample. The chain carries TRBV5-4 and TRBJ1-1, with D uncertain. V dropped 2 bases and J dropped 3 bases, with 11 bases sitting between them. The CDR3 extends over 14 amino acids. Per the germline V gene, CDR1 is SGHNT and CDR2 is YYREEE (reference sequence). Here the CDR3 reads CASSFGGGDTEAFF. CDR3 sequence (DNA): TGTGCCAGCAGCTTCGGTGGAGGAGACACTGAAGCTTTCTTT.

This clone was seen only a few times. This chain joins TRBV7-2 and TRBJ2-3, with 8 bases fitting TRBD1. The V segment lost 5 bases and the J segment 5 bases; nucleotides outside the gene matches: 9. This CDR3 has 15 residues. From germline, CDR1 is SGHTA and CDR2 FQGNSA. The CDR3 here is CASSGRAGGRDTQYF. The CDR3 bases are TGTGCCAGCAGCGGCAGGGCAGGGGGCAGAGATACGCAGTATTTT.

Many counts were recorded for this clone. The V and J genes are TRBV5-4 and TRBJ2-4, with D perhaps TRBD1 (5 bases). Germline assignment: CDR1 SGHNT and CDR2 YYREEE (reference sequence). CDR3 length: 14 amino acids. V was trimmed by 4 bases and J by 1 base, leaving 9 bases between them. The CDR3 spells CASSQGLAKNIQYF. CDR3 coding DNA: TGTGCCAGCAGCCAGGGATTGGCCAAAAACATTCAGTACTTC. The whole variable domain, remainder taken from reference TRBV5-4 and TRBJ2-4, is ETGVTQSPTHLIKTRGQQVTLRCSSQSGHNTVSWYQQALGQGPQFIFQYYREEENGRGNFPPRFSGLQFPNYSSELNVNALELDDSALYLCASSQGLAKNIQYFGAGTRLSVL.